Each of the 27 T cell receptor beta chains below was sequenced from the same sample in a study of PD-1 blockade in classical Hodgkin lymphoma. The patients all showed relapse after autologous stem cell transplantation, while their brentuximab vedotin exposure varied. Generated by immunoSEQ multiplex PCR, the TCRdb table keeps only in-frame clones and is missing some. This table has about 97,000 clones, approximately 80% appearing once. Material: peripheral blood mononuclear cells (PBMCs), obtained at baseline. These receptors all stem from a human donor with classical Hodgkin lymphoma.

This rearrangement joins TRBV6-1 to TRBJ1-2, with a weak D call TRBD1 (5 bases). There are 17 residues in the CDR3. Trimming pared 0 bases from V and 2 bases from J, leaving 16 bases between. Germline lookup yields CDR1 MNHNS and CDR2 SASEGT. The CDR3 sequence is CASSEALGRGPNYGYTF. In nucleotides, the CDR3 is TGTGCCAGCAGTGAAGCGCTGGGACGGGGCCCCAACTATGGCTACACCTTC.

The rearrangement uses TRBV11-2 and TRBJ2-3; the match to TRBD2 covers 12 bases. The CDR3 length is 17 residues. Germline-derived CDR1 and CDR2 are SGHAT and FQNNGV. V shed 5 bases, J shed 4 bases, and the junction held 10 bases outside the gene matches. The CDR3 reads CASSPRLAGARADTQYF. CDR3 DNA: TGTGCCAGCAGCCCAAGACTAGCGGGAGCTAGGGCAGATACGCAGTATTTT.

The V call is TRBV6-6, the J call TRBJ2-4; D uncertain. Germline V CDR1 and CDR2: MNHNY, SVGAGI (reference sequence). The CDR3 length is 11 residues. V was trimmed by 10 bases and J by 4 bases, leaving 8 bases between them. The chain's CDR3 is CATARKNIQYF. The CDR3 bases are TGTGCCACCGCGAGGAAAAACATTCAGTACTTC.

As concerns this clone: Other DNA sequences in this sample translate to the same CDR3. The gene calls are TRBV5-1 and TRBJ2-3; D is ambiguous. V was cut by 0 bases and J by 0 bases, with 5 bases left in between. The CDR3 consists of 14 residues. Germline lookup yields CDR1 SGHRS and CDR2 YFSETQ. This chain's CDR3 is CASSLGTSTDTQYF. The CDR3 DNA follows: TGCGCCAGCAGCTTGGGCACTAGCACAGATACGCAGTATTTT.

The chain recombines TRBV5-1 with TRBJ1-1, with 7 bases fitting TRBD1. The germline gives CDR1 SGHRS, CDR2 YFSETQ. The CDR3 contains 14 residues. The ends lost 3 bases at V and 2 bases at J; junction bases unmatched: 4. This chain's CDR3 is CASSSTGSNTEAFF. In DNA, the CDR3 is TGCGCCAGCAGCTCGACAGGGAGTAACACTGAAGCTTTCTTT.

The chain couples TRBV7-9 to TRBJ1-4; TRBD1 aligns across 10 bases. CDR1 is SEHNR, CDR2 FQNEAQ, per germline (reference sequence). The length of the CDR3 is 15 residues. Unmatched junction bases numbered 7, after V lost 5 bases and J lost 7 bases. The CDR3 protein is CASSRRQGAGEKLFF. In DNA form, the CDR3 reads TGTGCCAGCAGCCGACGACAGGGGGCTGGTGAAAAACTGTTTTTT.

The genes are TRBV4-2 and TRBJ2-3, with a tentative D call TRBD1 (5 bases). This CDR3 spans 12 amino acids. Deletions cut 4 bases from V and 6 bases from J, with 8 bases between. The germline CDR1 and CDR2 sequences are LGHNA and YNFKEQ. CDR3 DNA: TGTGCCAGCAGCCCTCAGGGTGATACGCAGTATTTT. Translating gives CASSPQGDTQYF.

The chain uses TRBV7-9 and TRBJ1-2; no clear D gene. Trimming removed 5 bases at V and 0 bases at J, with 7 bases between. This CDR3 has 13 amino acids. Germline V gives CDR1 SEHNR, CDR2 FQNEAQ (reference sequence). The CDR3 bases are TGTGCCAGCAGCCCGTCTTCTAACTATGGCTACACCTTC. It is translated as CASSPSSNYGYTF.

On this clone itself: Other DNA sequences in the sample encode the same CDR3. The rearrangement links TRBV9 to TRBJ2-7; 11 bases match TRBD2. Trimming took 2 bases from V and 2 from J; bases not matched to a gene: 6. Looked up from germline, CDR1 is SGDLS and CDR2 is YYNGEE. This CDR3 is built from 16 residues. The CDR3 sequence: CASSVGLAGGPYEQYF. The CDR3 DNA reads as TGTGCCAGCAGCGTGGGCCTAGCGGGAGGACCCTACGAGCAGTACTTC.

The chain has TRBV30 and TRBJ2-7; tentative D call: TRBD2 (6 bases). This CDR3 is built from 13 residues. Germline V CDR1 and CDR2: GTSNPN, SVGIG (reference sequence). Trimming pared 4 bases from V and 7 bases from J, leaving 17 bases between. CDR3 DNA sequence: TGTGCCTGGAATACGGGGGTCCTAGGGGAGCAGTACTTC. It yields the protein CAWNTGVLGEQYF.

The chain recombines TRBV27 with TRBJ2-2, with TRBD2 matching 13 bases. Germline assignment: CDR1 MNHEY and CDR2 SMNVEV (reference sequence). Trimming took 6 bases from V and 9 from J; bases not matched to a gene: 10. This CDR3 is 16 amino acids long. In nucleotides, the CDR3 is TGTGCCAGCAGCCATGCGACTAGCGGGAGGTGGTGGGAGCTGTTTTTT. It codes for CASSHATSGRWWELFF.

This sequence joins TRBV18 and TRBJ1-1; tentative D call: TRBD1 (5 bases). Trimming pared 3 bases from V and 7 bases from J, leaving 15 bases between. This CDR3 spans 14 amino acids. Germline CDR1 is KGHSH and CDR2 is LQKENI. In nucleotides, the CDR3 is TGTGCCAGCTCACCTTTTATCAGGGAGGTTGAAGCTTTCTTT. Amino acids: CASSPFIREVEAFF.

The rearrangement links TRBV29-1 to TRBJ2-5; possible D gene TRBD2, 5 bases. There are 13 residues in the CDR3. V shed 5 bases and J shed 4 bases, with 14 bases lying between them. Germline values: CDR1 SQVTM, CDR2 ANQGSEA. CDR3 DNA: TGCAGCGTTTCCTACACGGCGGGAGAGACCCAGTACTTC. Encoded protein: CSVSYTAGETQYF. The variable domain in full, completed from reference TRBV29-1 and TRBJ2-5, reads SAVISQKPSRDICQRGTSLTIQCQVDSQVTMMFWYRQQPGQSLTLIATANQGSEATYESGFVIDKFPISRPNLTFSTLTVSNMSPEDSSIYLCSVSYTAGETQYFGPGTRLLVL.

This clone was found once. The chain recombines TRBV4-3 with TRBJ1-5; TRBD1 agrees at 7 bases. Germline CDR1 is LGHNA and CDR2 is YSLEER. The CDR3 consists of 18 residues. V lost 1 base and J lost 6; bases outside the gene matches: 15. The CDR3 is CASSQGTGGDRNLQPQHF. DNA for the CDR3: TGCGCCAGCAGCCAAGGCACGGGGGGGGACAGAAACCTTCAGCCCCAGCATTTT.

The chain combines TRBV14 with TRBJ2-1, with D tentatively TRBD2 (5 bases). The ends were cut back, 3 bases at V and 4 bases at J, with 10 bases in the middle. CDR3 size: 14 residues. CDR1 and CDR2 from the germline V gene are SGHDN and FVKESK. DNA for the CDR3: TGTGCCAGCAGCCAGGGGAGTTGGTACAATGAGCAGTTCTTC. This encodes CASSQGSWYNEQFF.

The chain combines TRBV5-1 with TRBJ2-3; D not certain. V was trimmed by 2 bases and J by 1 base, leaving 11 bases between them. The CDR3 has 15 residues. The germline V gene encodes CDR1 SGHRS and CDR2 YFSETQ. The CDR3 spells CASSFHTAGTDTQYF. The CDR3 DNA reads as TGCGCCAGCAGCTTCCATACCGCGGGCACAGATACGCAGTATTTT.

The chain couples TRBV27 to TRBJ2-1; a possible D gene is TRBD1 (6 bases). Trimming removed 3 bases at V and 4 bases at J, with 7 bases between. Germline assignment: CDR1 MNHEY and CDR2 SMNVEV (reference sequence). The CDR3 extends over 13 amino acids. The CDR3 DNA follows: TGTGCCAGCAGTTTCACAGGGTACAATGAGCAGTTCTTC. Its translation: CASSFTGYNEQFF.

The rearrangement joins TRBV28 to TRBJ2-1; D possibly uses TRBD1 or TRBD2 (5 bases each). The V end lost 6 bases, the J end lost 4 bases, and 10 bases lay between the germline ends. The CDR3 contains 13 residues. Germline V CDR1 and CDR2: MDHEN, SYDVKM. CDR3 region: CASRGDAYNEQFF. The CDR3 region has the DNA TGTGCCAGCAGAGGGGACGCATACAATGAGCAGTTCTTC.

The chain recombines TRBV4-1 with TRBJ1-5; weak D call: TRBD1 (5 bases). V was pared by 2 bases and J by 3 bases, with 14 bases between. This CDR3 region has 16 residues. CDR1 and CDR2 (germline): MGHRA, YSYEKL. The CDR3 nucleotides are TGCGCCAGCAGCCAACGACAGATATCTAACAATCAGCCCCAGCATTTT. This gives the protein CASSQRQISNNQPQHF.

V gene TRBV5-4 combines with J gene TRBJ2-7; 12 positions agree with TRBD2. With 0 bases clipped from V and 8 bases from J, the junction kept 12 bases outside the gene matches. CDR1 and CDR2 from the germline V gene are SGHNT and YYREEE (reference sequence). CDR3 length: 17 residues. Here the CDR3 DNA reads TGTGCCAGCAGCTTGGGGCTAGCGGGAGGGACTACGGAGAAGCAGTACTTC. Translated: CASSLGLAGGTTEKQYF.

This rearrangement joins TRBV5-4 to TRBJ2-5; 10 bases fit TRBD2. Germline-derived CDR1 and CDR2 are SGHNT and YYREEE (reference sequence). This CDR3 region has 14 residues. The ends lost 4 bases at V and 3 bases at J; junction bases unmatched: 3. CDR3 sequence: CASSPGLAEETQYF. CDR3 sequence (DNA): TGTGCCAGCAGCCCTGGACTAGCGGAAGAGACCCAGTACTTC.

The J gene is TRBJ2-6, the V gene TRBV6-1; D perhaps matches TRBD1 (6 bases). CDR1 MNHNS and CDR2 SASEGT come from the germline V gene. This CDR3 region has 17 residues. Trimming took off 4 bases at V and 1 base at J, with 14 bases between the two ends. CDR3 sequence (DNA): TGTGCCAGCAGTGGCCGGGACAACCAATCTGGGGCCAACGTCCTGACTTTC. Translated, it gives CASSGRDNQSGANVLTF.

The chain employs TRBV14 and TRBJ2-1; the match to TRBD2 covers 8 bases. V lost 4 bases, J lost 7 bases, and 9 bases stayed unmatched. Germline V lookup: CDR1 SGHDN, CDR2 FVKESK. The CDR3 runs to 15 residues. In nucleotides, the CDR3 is TGTGCCAGCAGCCTTGGACTAGCAGGGATGAATGAGCAGTTCTTC. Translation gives CASSLGLAGMNEQFF.

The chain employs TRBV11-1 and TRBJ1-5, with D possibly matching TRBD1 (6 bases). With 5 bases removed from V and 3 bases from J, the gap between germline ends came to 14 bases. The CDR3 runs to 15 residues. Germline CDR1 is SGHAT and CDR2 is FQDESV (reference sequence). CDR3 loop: CASSADSSYNQPQHF. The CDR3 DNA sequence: TGTGCCAGCAGCGCGGACAGCTCTTACAATCAGCCCCAGCATTTT.

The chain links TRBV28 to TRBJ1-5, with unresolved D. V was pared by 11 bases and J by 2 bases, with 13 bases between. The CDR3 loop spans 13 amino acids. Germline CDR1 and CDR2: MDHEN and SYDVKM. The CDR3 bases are TGTGCCGGCGCGGATCTTGGCAATCAGCCCCAGCATTTT. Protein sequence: CAGADLGNQPQHF.

CDR3 sequence (DNA): TGCAGCATGGGCCAAAGGGTCCCAGATACGCAGTATTTT. Amino acids: CSMGQRVPDTQYF. This rearrangement joins TRBV29-1 to TRBJ2-3; D is unresolved. The V gene's germline CDR1 is SQVTM and CDR2 ANQGSEA. Trimming removed 8 bases at V and 4 bases at J, with 16 bases between. CDR3 length: 13 residues.

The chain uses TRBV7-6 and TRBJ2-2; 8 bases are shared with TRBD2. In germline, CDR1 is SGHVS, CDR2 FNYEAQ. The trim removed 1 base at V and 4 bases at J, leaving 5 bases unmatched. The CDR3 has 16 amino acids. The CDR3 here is CASSLGASGSTGELFF. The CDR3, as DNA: TGTGCCAGCAGCTTAGGGGCTAGCGGGTCCACCGGGGAGCTGTTTTTT.